This TCR beta chain was captured in a study of T cell responses to AZD1222 COVID-19 vaccine. Study results and limitations: Unmutated regions of variants are reportedly targeted by nearly half of spike-specific TCRs.

Clones were read by immunoSEQ multiplex PCR, and TCRdb kept only the in-frame ones, dropping some. The sample holds 99,000 or so clones, 80% to 90% seen once. In this sample, this clone turned up once. No antigen is known for it. Germline CDR1 is MNHEY and CDR2 is SVGAGI. The ends lost 4 bases at V and 4 bases at J; junction bases unmatched: 9. The CDR3 runs to 16 residues. The sequencing used peripheral blood, collected on day 0 of AZD1222 vaccination. This chain connects TRBV6-5 to TRBJ1-3; 8 bases match TRBD1. The source is an adult in good health. Written as DNA, the CDR3 is TGTGCCAGCAGTTCGATTAGGACAGGGAACGGAAACACCATATATTTT. Protein product: CASSSIRTGNGNTIYF.